The 6 T cell receptor beta chains below all came from one sample that was sequenced in a study of technical replicates of blood from a few donors. Clones were sequenced by immunoSEQ multiplex PCR, and TCRdb holds only the in-frame ones, with some missing. The top ten clones hold 0.15% to 0.25% of a sample with around 61,000 clones, less than 98% of them seen once. The sequencing sample was made of T cells isolated from PBMCs. The receptors here all came from a human donor in good health.

This chain connects TRBV30 to TRBJ1-2, with D possibly being TRBD1 (5 bases). The germline V gene has CDR1 GTSNPN and CDR2 SVGIG (reference sequence). Between the trimmed V and J ends, which lost 4 bases and 2 bases, there was a span of 5 bases. The CDR3 extends over 11 amino acids. In nucleotides, the CDR3 is TGTGCCTGGACAGGGAACTATGGCTACACCTTC. Its protein is CAWTGNYGYTF. The variable domain in full, with the rest retrieved from reference TRBV30 and TRBJ1-2, is SQTIHQWPATLVQPVGSPLSLECTVEGTSNPNLYWYRQAAGRGLQLLFYSVGIGQISSEVPQNLSASRPQDRQFILSSKKLLLSDSGFYLCAWTGNYGYTFGSGTRLTVV.

This clone was seen only once. The chain recombines TRBV11-3 with TRBJ1-3; D unclear. Trimming removed 6 bases at V and 9 bases at J, with 12 bases between. This CDR3 has 12 amino acids. Germline V gene lookup returns CDR1 SGHNT and CDR2 YENEEA. CDR3 amino acids: CASSRDGGTIYF. For the CDR3, the DNA is TGTGCCAGCAGTCGTGACGGCGGCACCATATATTTT.

The gene calls are TRBV21-1 and TRBJ1-5; the table's D gene call, TRBD1, was not cross checked with the DNA. TRBV21-1 is a recognized pseudogene. This CDR3 contains 16 residues. DNA for the CDR3: TGTGCCAGCAGCAAAATACAGGACAGGGGTTTTCAGCCCCAGCATTTT. Amino acid sequence: CASSKIQDRGFQPQHF.

The rearrangement uses TRBV6-5 and TRBJ1-5; D is uncertain. The germline V gene has CDR1 MNHEY and CDR2 SVGAGI. Trimming pared 2 bases from V and 12 bases from J, leaving 14 bases between. There are 13 residues in the CDR3. For the CDR3, the DNA is TGTGCCAGCAGTTACGATGCAGGCTCCAGCCAGCATTTT. Translated, it gives CASSYDAGSSQHF.

J is TRBJ2-7 and V is TRBV6-1; a weak D match, TRBD2 (5 bases). Per germline, CDR1 MNHNS and CDR2 SASEGT. The CDR3 has 14 residues. Trimming left V 3 bases short and J 3 bases short, with 12 bases between. The CDR3 sequence is CASSDPRRIYEQYF. Written as DNA, the CDR3 is TGTGCCAGCAGTGACCCCAGGAGGATCTACGAGCAGTACTTC.

The chain links TRBV5-1 to TRBJ2-2, with unresolved D. V was shortened by 1 base and J by 0 bases, with 10 bases between the two germline ends. Germline CDR1 is SGHRS and CDR2 is YFSETQ. CDR3 length equals 16 residues. CDR3 region: CASSLTAGPNTGELFF. CDR3 DNA sequence: TGCGCCAGCAGCTTGACGGCTGGGCCGAACACCGGGGAGCTGTTTTTT. The whole variable domain, filled in from reference TRBV5-1 and TRBJ2-2, reads KAGVTQTPRYLIKTRGQQVTLSCSPISGHRSVSWYQQTPGQGLQFLFEYFSETQRNKGNFPGRFSGRQFSNSRSEMNVSTLELGDSALYLCASSLTAGPNTGELFFGEGSRLTVL.